This T cell receptor beta chain is drawn from a study of chemoradiotherapy in HPV16-positive cancers. Sequencing used immunoSEQ multiplex PCR; TCRdb keeps in-frame clones, though not all of them. The table records around 15,000 clones, just over 85% of them present only once. Samples were taken several times over chemoradiotherapy. The V gene lost 2 bases and the J gene lost 6 bases, with 24 bases spanning the gap. CDR3 length: 18 amino acids. Germline-derived CDR1 and CDR2 are MGHRA and YSYEKL. The sequence came from a human donor with HPV-associated anogenital cancer. Sample: blood, taken from a patient who underwent chemoradiotherapy. This sequence joins TRBV4-1 and TRBJ2-3; no definite D call. The CDR3 nucleotides are TGCGCCAGCAGCCAAAAAAAAATAAGGGCAATCCTCTGGGATACGCAGTATTTT. Its translation is CASSQKKIRAILWDTQYF.